What follows are 32 T cell receptor beta chains derived from one specimen sequenced in a study of shared clonotypes between healthy human individuals. Libraries were prepared by immunoSEQ multiplex PCR; TCRdb keeps only in-frame clonotypes and omits some of them. The table includes over a million clones, around 78% detected once. Specimen: memory CD4+ T cells from PBMCs. Specified subset: CD45RA-negative fraction. These receptors were collected from a man between 18 and 35 years old in good health. Some clones in this sample may be carry-over from other donors' samples.

This rearrangement joins TRBV28 to TRBJ2-7, with 7 bases matching TRBD1. Per germline, CDR1 MDHEN and CDR2 SYDVKM. The CDR3 is 15 residues long. V lost 3 bases and J lost 2; bases outside the gene matches: 7. CDR3 protein: CASSFRDRAAYEQYF. In DNA, the CDR3 is TGTGCCAGCAGTTTCAGAGACAGGGCGGCCTACGAGCAGTACTTC.

There are a few counts of this clone. The genes are TRBV27 and TRBJ2-6, with TRBD2 identical over 7 bases. CDR3 length: 17 residues. V was pared by 8 bases and J by 0 bases, with 10 bases of the junction left unmatched. Germline CDR1 reads MNHEY; CDR2 reads SMNVEV (reference sequence). This chain's CDR3 is CASGPAGWGSGANVLTF. CDR3 nucleotides: TGTGCCAGCGGGCCAGCGGGGTGGGGCTCTGGGGCCAACGTCCTGACTTTC. Complete variable domain (other parts from reference TRBV27 and TRBJ2-6): EAQVTQNPRYLITVTGKKLTVTCSQNMNHEYMSWYRQDPGLGLRQIYYSMNVEVTDKGDVPEGYKVSRKEKRNFPLILESPSPNQTSLYFCASGPAGWGSGANVLTFGAGSRLTVL.

The chain uses TRBV9 and TRBJ2-5; unclear D gene. Looked up from germline, CDR1 is SGDLS and CDR2 is YYNGEE. This CDR3 spans 15 amino acids. The V gene lost 1 base and the J gene lost 0 bases, with 10 bases spanning the gap. DNA of the CDR3: TGTGCCAGCAGCGTACAAGCCACCCACCAAGAGACCCAGTACTTC. As protein: CASSVQATHQETQYF.

This chain uses TRBV14 with TRBJ2-5; D tentatively fits TRBD1 or TRBD2 (5 bases each). The CDR3 has 14 amino acids. The ends were cut back, 4 bases at V and 4 bases at J, with 13 bases in the middle. The germline V gene encodes CDR1 SGHDN and CDR2 FVKESK. CDR3 nucleotide sequence: TGTGCCAGCAGCCTCCGTCCTGGGGGAGAGACCCAGTACTTC. It encodes CASSLRPGGETQYF.

This clone turned up a few times. The genes are TRBV2 and TRBJ1-1, with no clear D. From germline, CDR1 is SNHLY and CDR2 FYNNEI. The CDR3 consists of 13 residues. With 8 bases removed from V and 2 bases from J, the gap between germline ends came to 12 bases. CDR3 sequence reads: CASGDEGNTEAFF. The CDR3 region has the DNA TGTGCCAGCGGAGACGAAGGAAACACTGAAGCTTTCTTT.

The V call is TRBV5-4, the J call TRBJ2-1; D is possibly TRBD1 or TRBD2 (6 bases each). This CDR3 is 17 amino acids long. From germline, CDR1 is SGHNT and CDR2 YYREEE (reference sequence). Trimming left V 0 bases short and J 3 bases short, with 16 bases between. DNA for the CDR3: TGTGCCAGCAGCTTGGCAGACGGGGGCGGAGGCTACAATGAGCAGTTCTTC. Protein: CASSLADGGGGYNEQFF.

J is TRBJ1-2 and V is TRBV7-2; TRBD1 matches at 8 bases. This CDR3 spans 15 amino acids. The germline V gene encodes CDR1 SGHTA and CDR2 FQGNSA. Trimming cost V 5 bases and J 6 bases; bases outside gene matches: 11. This CDR3 is CASSDRTGSRDGYTF. The CDR3 bases are TGTGCCAGCAGCGATAGGACAGGGAGTAGGGATGGCTACACCTTC.

The rearrangement links TRBV2 to TRBJ1-5; D is possibly TRBD1 (5 bases). Germline V gene lookup returns CDR1 SNHLY and CDR2 FYNNEI. The length of the CDR3 is 14 residues. Between the trimmed V and J ends, which lost 0 bases and 6 bases, there was a span of 9 bases. The CDR3 DNA reads as TGTGCCAGCAGTGAAGCCGGGGCAGGTCAGCCCCAGCATTTT. It translates to CASSEAGAGQPQHF.

This sequence joins TRBV10-1 and TRBJ1-5, with no clear D. Trimming removed 4 bases at V and 4 bases at J, with 5 bases between. This CDR3 comprises 12 residues. Germline V gives CDR1 WNHNN, CDR2 SYGVQD (reference sequence). CDR3 coding DNA: TGCGCCAGCAGTGGTGGGAATCAGCCCCAGCATTTT. It specifies CASSGGNQPQHF.

The V call is TRBV30, the J call TRBJ2-2; 10 bases align to TRBD2. Per the germline V gene, CDR1 is GTSNPN and CDR2 is SVGIG (reference sequence). CDR3 length: 19 amino acids. With V trimmed by 3 bases and J by 4 bases, 17 bases remained unmatched. The CDR3 nucleotides are TGTGCCTGGAGCCAAGGACTAGCGGAATTCAAAAGGGTCACCGGGGAGCTGTTTTTT. Encoded protein: CAWSQGLAEFKRVTGELFF.

In its sample, this clone was seen once. V is TRBV28 and J is TRBJ1-2; D is unresolved. Germline V gene lookup returns CDR1 MDHEN and CDR2 SYDVKM. The CDR3 has 13 amino acids. With 7 bases removed from V and 6 bases from J, the gap between germline ends came to 15 bases. Here the CDR3 reads CASTSRPWNGYTF. The CDR3 DNA sequence: TGTGCCAGCACCTCCCGGCCATGGAATGGCTACACCTTC.

The chain carries TRBV10-3 and TRBJ1-2; 9 bases map to TRBD1. CDR1 and CDR2 from the germline V gene are ENHRY and SYGVKD. This CDR3 contains 15 residues. V lost 6 bases to trimming and J lost 4 bases; unmatched junction nucleotides: 9. Here the CDR3 DNA reads TGTGCCATCAGGATCACAGGGGGCGGAATCTATGGCTACACCTTC. Translated: CAIRITGGGIYGYTF.

This chain uses TRBV29-1 with TRBJ2-3; 7 bases line up with TRBD2. The J segment lost 6 bases and the V segment lost 4 bases, leaving 7 bases of the junction unmatched. This CDR3 has 13 residues. CDR1 SQVTM and CDR2 ANQGSEA come from the germline V gene. This CDR3 reads CSVGGGVGDTQYF. In DNA, the CDR3 is TGCAGCGTTGGCGGGGGAGTGGGGGATACGCAGTATTTT.

This chain links TRBV2 with TRBJ2-7; D remains unclear. The CDR3 loop spans 16 amino acids. CDR1 is SNHLY, CDR2 FYNNEI, per germline. Trimming cost V 4 bases and J 9 bases, with 25 bases left between them. The CDR3 here is CASSGAEDPTSLVQYF. DNA for the CDR3: TGTGCCAGCAGTGGGGCAGAAGACCCCACGAGTCTCGTGCAGTACTTC.

On this clone: The sample has other DNA sequences that encode this CDR3 too. The chain combines TRBV5-1 with TRBJ2-7; D gene uncertain. The germline V gene has CDR1 SGHRS and CDR2 YFSETQ. The CDR3 runs 13 residues. V shed 7 bases and J shed 3 bases, with 14 bases lying between them. The CDR3 here is CASGLGAGYEQYF. The CDR3 DNA reads TGCGCCAGCGGCCTCGGTGCAGGCTACGAGCAGTACTTC.

This clone was found a few times. This rearrangement joins TRBV7-6 to TRBJ2-3, with D possibly matching TRBD2 (6 bases). Trimming left V 1 base short and J 2 bases short, with 13 bases between. Germline CDR1 reads SGHVS; CDR2 reads FNYEAQ. The CDR3 runs to 16 residues. The DNA of the CDR3 is TGTGCCAGCAGCTTAGAGGTCGGGAGCAACACAGATACGCAGTATTTT. It translates to CASSLEVGSNTDTQYF. The variable domain in full, with the rest retrieved from reference TRBV7-6 and TRBJ2-3, is GAGVSQSPRYKVTKRGQDVALRCDPISGHVSLYWYRQALGQGPEFLTYFNYEAQQDKSGLPNDRFSAERPEGSISTLTIQRTEQRDSAMYRCASSLEVGSNTDTQYFGPGTRLTVL.

The J gene is TRBJ2-2, the V gene TRBV4-1, with 12 bases matching TRBD2. Germline loops: CDR1 MGHRA, CDR2 YSYEKL. With 4 bases clipped from V and 6 bases from J, the junction kept 9 bases outside the gene matches. This CDR3 contains 17 residues. CDR3 bases: TGCGCCAGCAGCCCTCGACTAGCGGGAGTCTCTGCCGGGGAGCTGTTTTTT. Its translation is CASSPRLAGVSAGELFF.

The V gene is TRBV11-1, the J gene TRBJ2-3, with 12 bases matching TRBD2. CDR3 size: 15 residues. Losses at the gene ends were 4 bases for V and 6 bases for J; bases not matched to a gene: 5. Germline loops: CDR1 SGHAT, CDR2 FQDESV (reference sequence). DNA for the CDR3: TGTGCCAGCAGCTCGAGGACTAGCGGGAAGGATACGCAGTATTTT. Its protein is CASSSRTSGKDTQYF. The full variable domain, in which reference TRBV11-1 and TRBJ2-3 provide the parts outside the CDR3, is EAEVAQSPRYKITEKSQAVAFWCDPISGHATLYWYRQILGQGPELLVQFQDESVVDDSQLPKDRFSAERLKGVDSTLKIQPAELGDSAMYLCASSSRTSGKDTQYFGPGTRLTVL.

The genes are TRBV7-2 and TRBJ1-1; 9 bases map to TRBD1. Trimming took 5 bases from V and 4 from J; bases not matched to a gene: 2. This CDR3 has 13 residues. Germline V CDR1 and CDR2: SGHTA, FQGNSA. The CDR3 region is CASSETGGTEAFF. Written as DNA, the CDR3 is TGTGCCAGCAGCGAGACAGGGGGCACTGAAGCTTTCTTT.

The chain uses TRBV9 and TRBJ1-5; no firm D call. Between the trimmed V and J ends, which lost 3 bases and 0 bases, there was a span of 7 bases. The CDR3 is 14 residues long. Germline V gene lookup returns CDR1 SGDLS and CDR2 YYNGEE. The CDR3 DNA sequence: TGTGCCAGCAGCGCCTACAGTAGCAATCAGCCCCAGCATTTT. It yields the protein CASSAYSSNQPQHF.

The chain carries TRBV27 and TRBJ1-5; D gene unclear. CDR3 size: 14 residues. The germline V and J ends were trimmed by 8 bases and 9 bases, with 20 bases remaining between them. Germline lookup yields CDR1 MNHEY and CDR2 SMNVEV (reference sequence). This chain's CDR3 is CASPRTPGRGPQHF. CDR3 coding DNA: TGTGCCAGCCCCCGGACGCCTGGTCGGGGGCCCCAGCATTTT.

In the case of this clone: Other nucleotide sequences from this sample produce the same CDR3. The rearrangement uses TRBV7-2 and TRBJ2-1; TRBD2 aligns across 9 bases. From germline, CDR1 is SGHTA and CDR2 FQGNSA. V lost 3 bases, J lost 4 bases, and 1 base stayed unmatched. The CDR3 contains 14 residues. The CDR3 loop is CASSFSGSYNEQFF. DNA of the CDR3: TGTGCCAGCAGCTTTAGCGGGAGTTACAATGAGCAGTTCTTC. The whole variable domain, remainder taken from reference TRBV7-2 and TRBJ2-1, is GAGVSQSPSNKVTEKGKDVELRCDPISGHTALYWYRQSLGQGLEFLIYFQGNSAPDKSGLPSDRFSAERTGGSVSTLTIQRTQQEDSAVYLCASSFSGSYNEQFFGPGTRLTVL.

The chain uses TRBV5-1 and TRBJ2-6, with a possible D match to TRBD1 (5 bases). The CDR3 sequence is 15 residues long. Trimming shortened V by 0 bases and J by 2 bases, and 6 bases separated the two germline ends. Germline V gives CDR1 SGHRS, CDR2 YFSETQ. The CDR3 loop is CASSLGQTGANVLTF. As DNA, the CDR3 is TGCGCCAGCAGCTTGGGACAGACTGGGGCCAACGTCCTGACTTTC.

The table lists this clone with many counts. This chain connects TRBV5-1 to TRBJ2-5; TRBD1 agrees at 9 bases. The CDR3 sequence is 15 residues long. Germline V gene sequence: CDR1 SGHRS, CDR2 YFSETQ. After removal of 0 bases from V and 5 bases from J, the junction contained 5 bases not matched to a gene. This CDR3 reads CASSLDGTGLETQYF. In nucleotides, the CDR3 is TGCGCCAGCAGCTTGGACGGGACAGGGCTGGAGACCCAGTACTTC.

The rearrangement uses TRBV25-1 and TRBJ2-3, with D uncertain. V was pared by 2 bases and J by 5 bases, with 14 bases between. This CDR3 has 15 residues. The germline CDR1 and CDR2 sequences are MGHDK and SYGVNS. The DNA for the CDR3 is TGTGCCAGCAGTGAACACGCATCTAGGAAAGATACGCAGTATTTT. It specifies CASSEHASRKDTQYF.

The chain is built from TRBV5-1 and TRBJ2-6; 11 positions agree with TRBD2. The CDR3 sequence is 19 residues long. Germline V gene data show CDR1 as SGHRS and CDR2 as YFSETQ. Trimming cost V 4 bases and J 4 bases; bases outside gene matches: 13. The CDR3 loop is CASSAQLAGEFGGANVLTF. The CDR3 nucleotides read TGCGCCAGCAGCGCCCAACTAGCGGGAGAGTTTGGGGGGGCCAACGTCCTGACTTTC.

The chain is built from TRBV27 and TRBJ1-2; D may be TRBD1 (6 bases). CDR1 and CDR2 from the germline V gene are MNHEY and SMNVEV (reference sequence). The V end lost 3 bases, the J end lost 6 bases, and 20 bases lay between the germline ends. The CDR3 is 16 amino acids. CDR3 loop: CASSFPSTTGMNGYTF. In DNA form, the CDR3 reads TGTGCCAGCAGTTTCCCCTCTACGACAGGAATGAATGGCTACACCTTC.

V gene TRBV28 combines with J gene TRBJ1-5; D gene uncertain. Germline V gene sequence: CDR1 MDHEN, CDR2 SYDVKM. The CDR3 runs 11 residues. V dropped 6 bases and J dropped 8 bases, with 8 bases sitting between them. This CDR3 is CASSVLEPQHF. CDR3 coding DNA: TGTGCCAGCAGCGTATTGGAGCCCCAGCATTTT.

This chain joins TRBV2 and TRBJ2-3; D remains unclear. Germline loops: CDR1 SNHLY, CDR2 FYNNEI. This CDR3 spans 13 amino acids. Trimming cost V 6 bases and J 5 bases, with 12 bases left between them. CDR3 region: CASRVDWRDTQYF. CDR3 nucleotide sequence: TGTGCCAGCAGAGTAGACTGGAGAGATACGCAGTATTTT.

The V call is TRBV6-5, the J call TRBJ2-7; D is possibly TRBD1 (6 bases). Germline assignment: CDR1 MNHEY and CDR2 SVGAGI. This CDR3 region has 13 residues. Trimming shortened V by 6 bases and J by 7 bases, and 16 bases separated the two germline ends. The CDR3 region is CASRSTGSGEQYF. CDR3 bases: TGTGCCAGCAGGTCCACAGGGTCGGGGGAGCAGTACTTC.

This clone was seen at least ten times. The genes are TRBV11-3 and TRBJ2-1; TRBD2 aligns across 8 bases. Trimming took 3 bases from V and 0 from J; bases not matched to a gene: 1. The CDR3 extends over 15 amino acids. Per the germline V gene, CDR1 is SGHNT and CDR2 is YENEEA. The CDR3 loop reads CASSFRGGSYNEQFF. In DNA, the CDR3 is TGTGCCAGCAGCTTTCGGGGGGGCTCCTACAATGAGCAGTTCTTC.

CDR3 sequence: CASSFTQETQYF. CDR3 nucleotides: TGTGCCAGCAGTTTTACCCAAGAGACCCAGTACTTC. The rearrangement links TRBV2 to TRBJ2-5, with no clear D. Looked up from germline, CDR1 is SNHLY and CDR2 is FYNNEI. The V end lost 5 bases, the J end lost 1 base, and 5 bases lay between the germline ends. The CDR3 has 12 residues.